This paragraph reports one TCR beta chain. The data derive from a study of blood T cell repertoires in COVID-19. The length of the CDR3 is 17 residues. Germline CDR1 is SGDLS and CDR2 is YYNGEE. Trimming removed 4 bases from V and 1 base from J; junction bases left unmatched: 10. Sequencing was performed with immunoSEQ multiplex PCR; in TCRdb, only in-frame clones are kept and a portion is missing. The repertoire holds about 43,000 clones, with 87% as singletons. This clonotype was obtained from a woman older than 75 with active COVID-19. The chain employs TRBV9 and TRBJ2-3; 9 bases fit TRBD2. The sequenced sample consisted of peripheral blood. In DNA, the CDR3 is TGTGCCAGCAGCCCCCGGGCCGCGGGGGGGGGCACAGATACGCAGTATTTT. It yields the protein CASSPRAAGGGTDTQYF.